This TCR beta chain was retrieved from a study of HIV-infected patients and healthy controls. Germline V gene lookup returns CDR1 SNHLY and CDR2 FYNNEI. V lost 7 bases to trimming and J lost 3 bases, with 10 bases between them. The CDR3 is made up of 13 amino acids. TCRdb redid the calling of the 5' RACE reads with MiXCR, one entry per CDR3 protein. The sample records tens of thousands of distinct CDR3 sequences, roughly 21% being singletons. This clonotype was seen ten or more times. This clonotype was obtained from a human donor in good health. This chain links TRBV2 with TRBJ1-5; D is uncertain. The sequenced sample consisted of CD4+ T cells from blood. The CDR3: CASTERFNQPQHF. Here the CDR3 DNA reads TGTGCCAGCACGGAGCGGTTCAATCAGCCCCAGCATTTT.